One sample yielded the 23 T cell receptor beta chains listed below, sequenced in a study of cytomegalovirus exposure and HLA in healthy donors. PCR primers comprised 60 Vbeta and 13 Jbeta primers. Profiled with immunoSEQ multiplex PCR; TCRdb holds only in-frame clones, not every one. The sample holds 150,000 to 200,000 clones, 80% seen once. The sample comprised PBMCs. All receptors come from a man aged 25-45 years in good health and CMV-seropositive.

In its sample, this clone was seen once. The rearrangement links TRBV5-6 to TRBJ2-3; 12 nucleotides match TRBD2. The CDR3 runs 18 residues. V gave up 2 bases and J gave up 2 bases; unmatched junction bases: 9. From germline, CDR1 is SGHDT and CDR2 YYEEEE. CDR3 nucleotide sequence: TGTGCCAGCAGCTTCGAAGTCGGACTAGCGGGATTCACAGATACGCAGTATTTT. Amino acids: CASSFEVGLAGFTDTQYF.

The chain's CDR3 is CASSPIATNEKLFF. CDR3 DNA: TGTGCCAGCAGCCCGATAGCAACTAATGAAAAACTGTTTTTT. The chain is built from TRBV11-2 and TRBJ1-4; D gene uncertain. The V gene lost 5 bases and the J gene lost 0 bases, with 7 bases spanning the gap. The CDR3 has 14 amino acids. Germline values: CDR1 SGHAT, CDR2 FQNNGV.

The CDR3 nucleotides read TGTGCCAGCAGTCCCCCGGGTCGGGTGAACACTGAAGCTTTCTTT. Encoded protein: CASSPPGRVNTEAFF. This rearrangement joins TRBV28 to TRBJ1-1; no firm D call. Trimming stripped 5 bases from V and 0 bases from J, with 13 bases between. The CDR3 loop spans 15 amino acids. The germline V gene has CDR1 MDHEN and CDR2 SYDVKM.

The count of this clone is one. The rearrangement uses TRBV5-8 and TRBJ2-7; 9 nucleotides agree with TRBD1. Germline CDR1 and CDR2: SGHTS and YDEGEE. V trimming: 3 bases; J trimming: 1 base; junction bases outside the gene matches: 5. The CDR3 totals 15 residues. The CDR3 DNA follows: TGTGCCAGCAGCTGGGGGACAGGGAGATCCTACGAGCAGTACTTC. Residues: CASSWGTGRSYEQYF. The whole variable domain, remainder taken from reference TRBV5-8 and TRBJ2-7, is EAGVTQSPTHLIKTRGQQATLRCSPISGHTSVYWYQQALGLGLQFLLWYDEGEERNRGNFPPRFSGRQFPNYSSELNVNALELEDSALYLCASSWGTGRSYEQYFGPGTRLTVT.

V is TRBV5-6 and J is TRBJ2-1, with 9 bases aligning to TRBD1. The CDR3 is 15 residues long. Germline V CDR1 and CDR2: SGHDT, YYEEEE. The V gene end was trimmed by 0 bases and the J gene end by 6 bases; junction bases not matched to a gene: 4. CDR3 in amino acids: CASSLVTGGPNEQFF. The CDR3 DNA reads TGTGCCAGCAGCTTGGTAACAGGGGGCCCCAATGAGCAGTTCTTC.

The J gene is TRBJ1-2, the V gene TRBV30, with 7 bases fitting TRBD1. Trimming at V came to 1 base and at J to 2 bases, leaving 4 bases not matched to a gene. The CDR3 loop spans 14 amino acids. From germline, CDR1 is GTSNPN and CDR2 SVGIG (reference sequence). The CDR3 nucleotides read TGTGCCTGGAGTGGGGACAGCCCCAACTATGGCTACACCTTC. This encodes CAWSGDSPNYGYTF.

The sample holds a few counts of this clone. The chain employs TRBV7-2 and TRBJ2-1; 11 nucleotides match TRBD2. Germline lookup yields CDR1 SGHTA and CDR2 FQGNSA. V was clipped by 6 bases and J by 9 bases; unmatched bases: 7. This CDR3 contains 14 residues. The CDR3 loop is CASRGTSGRAEQFF. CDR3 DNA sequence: TGTGCCAGCAGGGGGACTAGCGGACGGGCTGAGCAGTTCTTC.

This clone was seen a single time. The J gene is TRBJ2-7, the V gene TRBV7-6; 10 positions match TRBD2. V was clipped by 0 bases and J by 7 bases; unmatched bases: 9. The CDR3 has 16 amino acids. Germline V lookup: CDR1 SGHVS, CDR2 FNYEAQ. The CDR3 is CASSLAVELAGWEQYF. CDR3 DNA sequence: TGTGCCAGCAGCTTAGCGGTGGAACTAGCGGGATGGGAGCAGTACTTC. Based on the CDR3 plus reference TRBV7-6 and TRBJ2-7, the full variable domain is GAGVSQSPRYKVTKRGQDVALRCDPISGHVSLYWYRQALGQGPEFLTYFNYEAQQDKSGLPNDRFSAERPEGSISTLTIQRTEQRDSAMYRCASSLAVELAGWEQYFGPGTRLTVT.

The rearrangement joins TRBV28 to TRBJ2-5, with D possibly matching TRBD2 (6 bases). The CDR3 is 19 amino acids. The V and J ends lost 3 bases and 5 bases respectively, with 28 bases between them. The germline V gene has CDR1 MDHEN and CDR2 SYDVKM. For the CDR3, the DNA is TGTGCCAGCAGTTTGCCCCCGATCGGGGGAAGAATCATCGGGGAGACCCAGTACTTC. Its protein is CASSLPPIGGRIIGETQYF.

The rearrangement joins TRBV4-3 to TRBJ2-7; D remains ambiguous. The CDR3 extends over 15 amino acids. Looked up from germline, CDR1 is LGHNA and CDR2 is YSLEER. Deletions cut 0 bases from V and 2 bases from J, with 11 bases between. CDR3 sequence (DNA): TGCGCCAGCAGCCAAGAACGGCAGGAAGCCTACGAGCAGTACTTC. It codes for CASSQERQEAYEQYF.

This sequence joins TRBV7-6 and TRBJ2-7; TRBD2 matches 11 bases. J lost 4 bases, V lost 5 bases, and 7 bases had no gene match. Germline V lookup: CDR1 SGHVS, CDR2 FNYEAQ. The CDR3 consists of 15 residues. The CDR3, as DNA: TGTGCCAGCAGCCGTACTAGCGGGAGTATTTACGAGCAGTACTTC. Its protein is CASSRTSGSIYEQYF. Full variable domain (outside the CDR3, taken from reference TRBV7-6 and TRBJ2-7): GAGVSQSPRYKVTKRGQDVALRCDPISGHVSLYWYRQALGQGPEFLTYFNYEAQQDKSGLPNDRFSAERPEGSISTLTIQRTEQRDSAMYRCASSRTSGSIYEQYFGPGTRLTVT.

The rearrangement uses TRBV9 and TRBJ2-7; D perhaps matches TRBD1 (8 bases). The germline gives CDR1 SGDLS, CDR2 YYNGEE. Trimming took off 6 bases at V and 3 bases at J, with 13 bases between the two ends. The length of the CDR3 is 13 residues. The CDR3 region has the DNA TGTGCCAGCAACAGGGGGGGCCTCTACGAGCAGTACTTC. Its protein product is CASNRGGLYEQYF.

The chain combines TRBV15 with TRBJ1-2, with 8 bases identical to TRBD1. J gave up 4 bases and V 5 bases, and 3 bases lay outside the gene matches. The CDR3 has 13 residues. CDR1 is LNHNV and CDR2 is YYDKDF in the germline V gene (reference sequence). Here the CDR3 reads CATSSQGAYGYTF. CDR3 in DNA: TGTGCCACCAGCTCCCAGGGGGCCTATGGCTACACCTTC.

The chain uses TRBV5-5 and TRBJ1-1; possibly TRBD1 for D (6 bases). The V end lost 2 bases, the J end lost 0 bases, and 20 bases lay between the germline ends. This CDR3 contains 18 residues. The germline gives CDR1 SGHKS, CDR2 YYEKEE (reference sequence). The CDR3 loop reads CASSFRKVPGHLNTEAFF. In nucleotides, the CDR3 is TGTGCCAGCAGCTTCAGAAAAGTACCGGGACACCTGAACACTGAAGCTTTCTTT.

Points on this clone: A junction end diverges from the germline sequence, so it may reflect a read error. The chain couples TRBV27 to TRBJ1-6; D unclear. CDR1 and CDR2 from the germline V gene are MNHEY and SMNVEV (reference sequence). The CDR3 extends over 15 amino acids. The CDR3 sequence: CVSSLGPRISSPLHF. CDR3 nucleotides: TGTGTCAGCAGTCTCGGCCCCAGGATATCTTCACCCCTCCACTTT.

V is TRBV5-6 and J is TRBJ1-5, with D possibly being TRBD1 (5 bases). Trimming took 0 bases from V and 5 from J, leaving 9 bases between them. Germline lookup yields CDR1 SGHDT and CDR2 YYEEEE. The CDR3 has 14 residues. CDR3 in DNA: TGTGCCAGCAGCTTGGCGGCGGGGGATCAGCCCCAGCATTTT. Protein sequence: CASSLAAGDQPQHF.

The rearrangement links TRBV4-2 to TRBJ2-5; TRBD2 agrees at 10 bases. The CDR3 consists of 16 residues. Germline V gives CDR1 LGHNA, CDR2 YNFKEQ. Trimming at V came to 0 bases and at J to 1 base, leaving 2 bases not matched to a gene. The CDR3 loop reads CASSQEWTSGQETQYF. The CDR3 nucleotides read TGTGCCAGCAGCCAAGAATGGACTAGCGGCCAAGAGACCCAGTACTTC.

The CDR3 loop reads CASTHPGGGYEQYF. The CDR3 nucleotides are TGTGCCAGCACCCATCCGGGGGGGGGCTACGAGCAGTACTTC. This chain links TRBV7-2 with TRBJ2-7, with 8 bases matching TRBD2. The CDR3 loop spans 14 amino acids. V shed 7 bases, J shed 3 bases, and the junction held 8 bases outside the gene matches. CDR1 is SGHTA, CDR2 FQGNSA, per germline. Full variable domain (outside the CDR3, taken from reference TRBV7-2 and TRBJ2-7): GAGVSQSPSNKVTEKGKDVELRCDPISGHTALYWYRQSLGQGLEFLIYFQGNSAPDKSGLPSDRFSAERTGGSVSTLTIQRTQQEDSAVYLCASTHPGGGYEQYFGPGTRLTVT.

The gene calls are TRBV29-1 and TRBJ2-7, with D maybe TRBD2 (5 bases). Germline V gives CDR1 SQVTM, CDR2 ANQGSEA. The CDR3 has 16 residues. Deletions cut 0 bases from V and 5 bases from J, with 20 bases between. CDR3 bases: TGCAGCGTTGAAGATCGGTGGAGGCGTAGAGGCGACGAGCAGTACTTC. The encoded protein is CSVEDRWRRRGDEQYF.

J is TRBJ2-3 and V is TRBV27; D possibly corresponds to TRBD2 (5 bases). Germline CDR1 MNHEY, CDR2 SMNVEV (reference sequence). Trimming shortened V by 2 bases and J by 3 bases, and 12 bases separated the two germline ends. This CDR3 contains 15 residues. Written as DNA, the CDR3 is TGTGCCAGCAGTTTAGTAATAGGAGGTACAGATACGCAGTATTTT. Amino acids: CASSLVIGGTDTQYF.

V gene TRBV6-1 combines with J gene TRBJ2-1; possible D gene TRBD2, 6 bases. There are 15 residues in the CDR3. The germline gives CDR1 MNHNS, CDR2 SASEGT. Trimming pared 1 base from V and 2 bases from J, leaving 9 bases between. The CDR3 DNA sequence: TGTGCCAGCAGTGAAGGGGAGGTCGCCTACAATGAGCAGTTCTTC. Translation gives CASSEGEVAYNEQFF.

The CDR3 here is CASSRDSQETQYF. CDR3 coding DNA: TGTGCCAGCAGTAGGGACAGCCAAGAGACCCAGTACTTC. This chain joins TRBV2 and TRBJ2-5, with TRBD1 identical over 7 bases. V was pared by 5 bases and J by 1 base, with 1 base of the junction left unmatched. This CDR3 contains 13 residues. Germline V CDR1 and CDR2: SNHLY, FYNNEI.

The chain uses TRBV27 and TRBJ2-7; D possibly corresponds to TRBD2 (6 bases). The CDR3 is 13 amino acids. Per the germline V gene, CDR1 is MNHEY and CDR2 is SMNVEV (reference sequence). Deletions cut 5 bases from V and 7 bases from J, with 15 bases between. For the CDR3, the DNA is TGTGCCAGCAGTCGCACTAGCATTGGGGAGCAGTACTTC. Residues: CASSRTSIGEQYF.